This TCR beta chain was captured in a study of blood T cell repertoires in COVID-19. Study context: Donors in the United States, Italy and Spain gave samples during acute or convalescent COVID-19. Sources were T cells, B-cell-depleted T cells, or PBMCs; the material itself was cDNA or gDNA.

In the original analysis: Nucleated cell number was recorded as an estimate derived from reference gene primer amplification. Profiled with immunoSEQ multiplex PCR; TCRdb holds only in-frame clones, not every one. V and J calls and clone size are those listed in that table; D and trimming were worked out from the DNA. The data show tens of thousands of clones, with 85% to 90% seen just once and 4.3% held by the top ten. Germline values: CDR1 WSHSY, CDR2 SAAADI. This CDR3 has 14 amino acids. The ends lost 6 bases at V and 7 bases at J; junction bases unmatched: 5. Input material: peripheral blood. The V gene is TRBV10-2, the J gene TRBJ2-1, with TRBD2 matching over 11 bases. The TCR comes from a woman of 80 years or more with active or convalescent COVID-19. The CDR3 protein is CASRLAGVVNEQFF. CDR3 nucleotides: TGCGCCAGCAGACTAGCGGGAGTTGTTAATGAGCAGTTCTTC.